Listed below are T cell receptor beta chains from one sample, sequenced in a study of T cells in Graves' hyperthyroidism and ophthalmopathy. TCRdb re-called the multiplex PCR reads with MiXCR, one entry per CDR3 protein. Among around 520,000 distinct CDR3 sequences listed, approximately 14% were seen once. Sequencing was performed on blood. The receptors shown here come from a woman under 30 with Graves' hyperthyroidism. The CDR3 runs from the conserved cysteine through the conserved F or W.

TRBV7-9,TRBJ2-7,CASSPTRARWDEQYF
TRBV7-2,TRBJ2-1,CASSLKREGAQFF
TRBV7-2,TRBJ2-1,CASSLGAGRTQNEQFF
TRBV5-1,TRBJ2-3,CASSVGTTDTQYF
TRBV20-1,TRBJ1-2,CSASKSGVSYGYTF
TRBV27,TRBJ2-2,CASSPKISVGELFF
TRBV7-9,TRBJ2-4,CASSPPTGVAKNIQYF
TRBV3-1,TRBJ1-5,CASSSGSDQPQHF
TRBV20-1,TRBJ1-5,CSTGRGNQPQHF
TRBV6-2/TRBV6-3,TRBJ2-1,CASSDPPPHSEQFF
TRBV6-1,TRBJ1-5,CASILGPRDQPQHF
TRBV27,TRBJ1-1,CASSSPGTANTEAFF
TRBV19,TRBJ1-1,CASSADLATGAIEAFF
TRBV5-5,TRBJ1-1,CASSTNTATEAFF
TRBV11-3,TRBJ2-3,CASSLNQGSPQYF
TRBV7-3,TRBJ2-7,CASSSLAGGCGEQYF
TRBV19,TRBJ2-5,CASSMAGGAPFQETQYF
TRBV7-8,TRBJ1-4,CASSLRLGATNEKLFF
TRBV11-3,TRBJ1-1,CASSPDGLNTEAFF
TRBV20-1,TRBJ2-1,CSARDYRGAHGREYNEQFF
TRBV7-9,TRBJ2-1,CASSYRELTYNEQFF
TRBV2,TRBJ2-5,CASNRQGRGETQYF
TRBV27,TRBJ2-3,CASSPRTGGADTQYF
TRBV3-1,TRBJ2-5,CASSQARAEETQYF
TRBV24-1,TRBJ2-1,CATSDSNLAGQSDEQFF
TRBV20-1,TRBJ1-2,CSAPPTGGNYGYTF
TRBV2,TRBJ1-4,CASRQDRNEKLFF
TRBV11-2,TRBJ2-2,CASSVTSANTGELFF
TRBV5-1,TRBJ2-1,CASGSSGAYNEQFF
TRBV6-2/TRBV6-3,TRBJ2-3,CASTPKGDRGTDTQYF
TRBV14,TRBJ2-5,CASSQGMMFQETQYF
TRBV5-1,TRBJ2-7,CASSNLPTRARLRYEQYF
TRBV19,TRBJ1-1,CASSTRPNTEAFF
TRBV11-2,TRBJ1-4,CASSLRGGQGSEKLFF
TRBV12-3/TRBV12-4,TRBJ2-5,CASTQGAPGTQYF
TRBV19,TRBJ2-5,CASSMMGETQYF
TRBV10-1,TRBJ2-5,CASSEYGLDQETQYF
TRBV27,TRBJ2-1,CASSFYDRGNEQFF
TRBV12-3/TRBV12-4,TRBJ1-2,CATRQDSSSGYTF
TRBV15,TRBJ2-3,CATTSASTDTQYF
TRBV6-5,TRBJ2-5,CASSYSGTQETQYF
TRBV28,TRBJ2-1,CASSLWDSGEYNEQFF
TRBV7-8,TRBJ2-1,CASSLARLAGNEQFF
TRBV7-6,TRBJ2-7,CASSLRPVLAGQGYEQYF
TRBV12-3/TRBV12-4,TRBJ2-1,CASTIGLADGNEQFF
TRBV25-1,TRBJ2-2,CASSAIGQRGELFF
TRBV9,TRBJ2-3,CASSVGHTSGRITDTQYF
TRBV2,TRBJ2-5,CASSDVASGRATQETQYF
TRBV10-3,TRBJ2-3,CAISEISGSGDTQYF
TRBV28,TRBJ1-1,CASSLGQSNTEAFF
TRBV18,TRBJ1-2,CASSPGGSYGYTF
TRBV9,TRBJ2-1,CASSVVEGRSYNEQFF
TRBV5-1,TRBJ1-2,CASSLDQGQSDGYTF
TRBV5-6,TRBJ1-2,CASSLWDRDNYGYTF
TRBV27,TRBJ2-1,CASSLSFSGSRFF
TRBV9,TRBJ1-3,CASSAQRTGMDTIYF
TRBV7-6,TRBJ2-7,CASSFGPYYEQYF
TRBV7-2,TRBJ2-3,CASSRRGGGEADTQYF
TRBV6-1,TRBJ2-3,CASSGLKREGTDTQYF
TRBV19,TRBJ2-1,CASSIVSFSGGNEQFF